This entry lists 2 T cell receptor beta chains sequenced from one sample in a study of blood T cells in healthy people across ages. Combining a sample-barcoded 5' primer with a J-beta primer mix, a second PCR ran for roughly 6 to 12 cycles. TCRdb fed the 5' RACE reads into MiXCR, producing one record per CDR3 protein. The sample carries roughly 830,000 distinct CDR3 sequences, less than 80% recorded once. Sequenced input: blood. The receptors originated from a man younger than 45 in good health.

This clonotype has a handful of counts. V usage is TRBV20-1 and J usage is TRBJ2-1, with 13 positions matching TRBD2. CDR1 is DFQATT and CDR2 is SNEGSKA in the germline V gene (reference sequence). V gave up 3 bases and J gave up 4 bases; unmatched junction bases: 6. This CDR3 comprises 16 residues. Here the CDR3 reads CSASRTSGGSYNEQFF. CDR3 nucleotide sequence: TGCAGTGCTAGTAGGACTAGCGGGGGCAGTTACAATGAGCAGTTCTTC.

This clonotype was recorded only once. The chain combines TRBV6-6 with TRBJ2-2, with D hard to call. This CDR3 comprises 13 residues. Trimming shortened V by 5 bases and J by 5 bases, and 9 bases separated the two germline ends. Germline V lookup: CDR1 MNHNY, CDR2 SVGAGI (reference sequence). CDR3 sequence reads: CASSPKQTGELFF. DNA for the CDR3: TGTGCCAGCAGTCCCAAGCAGACCGGGGAGCTGTTTTTT.